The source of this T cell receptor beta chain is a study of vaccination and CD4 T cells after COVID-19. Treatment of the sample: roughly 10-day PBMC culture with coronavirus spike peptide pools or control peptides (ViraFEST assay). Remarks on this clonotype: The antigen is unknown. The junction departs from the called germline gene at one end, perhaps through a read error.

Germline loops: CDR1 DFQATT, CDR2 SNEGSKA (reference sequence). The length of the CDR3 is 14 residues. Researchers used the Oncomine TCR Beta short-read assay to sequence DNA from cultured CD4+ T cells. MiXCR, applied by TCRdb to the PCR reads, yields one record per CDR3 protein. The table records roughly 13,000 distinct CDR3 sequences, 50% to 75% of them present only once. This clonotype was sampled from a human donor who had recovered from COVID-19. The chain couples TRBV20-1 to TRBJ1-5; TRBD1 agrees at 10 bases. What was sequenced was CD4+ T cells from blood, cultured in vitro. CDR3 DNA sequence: TGCAGTGCTCCAGTGACAGGGGGCAATCAGCCCCATCATTTT. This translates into CSAPVTGGNQPHHF.